The entry below gives a single T cell receptor (beta chain) sequence along with its context. V was shortened by 6 bases and J by 6 bases, with 17 bases between the two germline ends. The germline gives CDR1 LGHDT, CDR2 YNNKEL (reference sequence). The CDR3 is made up of 14 amino acids. Per the original methods: Amplifying reference gene primers gave estimates of nucleated cell counts. The table came from immunoSEQ multiplex PCR; TCRdb's copy has only in-frame clones and leaves some out. V, J and clone size reflect that table, while D and trimming were determined from the DNA. Here the sample spans roughly 250,000 clones, approximately 90% being singletons. These data come from a study of blood T cell repertoires in COVID-19. The overall study: Material from acute and convalescent COVID-19 was sourced from the United States, Italy and Spain.

The sequence came from a woman aged 25 to 39 with acute COVID-19. This chain joins TRBV3-1 (or the pseudogene TRBV3-2) and TRBJ1-2; weak D call: TRBD1 (5 bases). Sequenced material: PBMCs or T cells enriched from blood (not recorded which). The CDR3 protein is CASRPEGASHGYTF. CDR3 coding DNA: TGTGCCAGCAGACCCGAAGGGGCGTCACATGGCTACACCTTC.